This T cell receptor beta chain is from a study of shared clonotypes between healthy human individuals. Background on the study: Every donor yielded three CD4 naive, three CD4 memory, two CD8 naive and one CD8 memory plate. Findings of the study overall: Richness estimates generally favored naive over memory subsets.

Trimming stripped 0 bases from V and 5 bases from J, with 11 bases between. The CDR3 runs to 14 residues. CDR1 is SGHTA and CDR2 is FQGNSA in the germline V gene. Produced via immunoSEQ multiplex PCR; TCRdb's table is partial and in-frame only. The data contain about 770,000 clones, roughly 72% of them singletons. The donor population consisted of healthy HIV-negative adults with no recent acute infections or vaccinations. CD4+ cells underwent separation, giving CD45RA+ naive and CD45RA-negative memory subsets. This clone has ten or more counts. Its antigen is not identified. The chain couples TRBV7-2 to TRBJ2-7; tentative D call: TRBD2 (5 bases). This TCR was recovered from a woman aged 25 to 45 in good health. Specimen: memory CD4+ T cells sorted from blood. Stated subset: CD45RA-negative fraction. CDR3 nucleotides: TGTGCCAGCAGCTTAGCGCGCAGTAGCGACGAGCAGTACTTC. This codes for CASSLARSSDEQYF.